A single TCR beta chain is shown here with its context. Its antigen is not identified. A junction boundary mismatches the germline segment, possibly from a read error. This sample was taken from a study of cytomegalovirus exposure and HLA in healthy donors. Study-wide points: It was approximately 160 TCR beta chains that were listed as cytomegalovirus-associated. A previous analysis found most TCR beta V segments productive roughly 87% or roughly 30% of the time. Among TCR sequences, most were rare, though some public TCRs appeared in many donors. Later analysis demonstrated an association between a missense DCLRE1C variant and TCR beta V- and J-gene trimming.

PCR amplification relied on 60 Vbeta primers (plus 13 Jbeta primers). Profiling relied on immunoSEQ multiplex PCR, and the TCRdb table lists in-frame clones only, not all of them. Listed are about 130,000 clones; 2% falls within the top ten. The germline V gene has CDR1 SGHRS and CDR2 YFSETQ. The CDR3 runs to 13 residues. J is TRBJ2-7 and V is TRBV5-1, with D possibly matching TRBD2 (6 bases). What was sequenced was PBMCs. The TCR comes from a woman aged 60-75 years in good health and CMV-seronegative. CDR3 DNA: TGCGCCGGCAGGTGGGGAGGCGAGTACGAGCAGTACTTC. This codes for CAGRWGGEYEQYF.